One sample yielded the 5 T cell receptor beta chains listed below, sequenced in a study of technical replicates of blood from several donors. The repertoire was sequenced with immunoSEQ multiplex PCR; TCRdb's copy has only in-frame clones and lacks some. The table lists about 44,000 clones, about 96% of them singletons, with about 0.4% in the top ten. Input material: T cells isolated from PBMCs. These receptors came from a human donor in good health.

V and J are TRBV7-9 and TRBJ2-7, with D tentatively TRBD2 (5 bases). Trimming took off 6 bases at V and 6 bases at J, with 9 bases between the two ends. CDR3 length equals 11 residues. The germline CDR1 and CDR2 sequences are SEHNR and FQNEAQ (reference sequence). CDR3 residues: CASRLGVEQYF. CDR3 in DNA: TGTGCCAGCAGACTGGGAGTCGAGCAGTACTTC.

The chain uses TRBV30 and TRBJ1-5; 8 bases map to TRBD1. From germline, CDR1 is GTSNPN and CDR2 SVGIG (reference sequence). The CDR3 sequence is 16 residues long. V trimming: 2 bases; J trimming: 2 bases; junction bases outside the gene matches: 8. Here the CDR3 DNA reads TGTGCCTGGAGTCTTTACAGGGGGGTGGGCAATCAGCCCCAGCATTTT. It is translated as CAWSLYRGVGNQPQHF. Drawing the rest from reference TRBV30 and TRBJ1-5, the complete variable domain is SQTIHQWPATLVQPVGSPLSLECTVEGTSNPNLYWYRQAAGRGLQLLFYSVGIGQISSEVPQNLSASRPQDRQFILSSKKLLLSDSGFYLCAWSLYRGVGNQPQHFGDGTRLSIL.

This chain connects TRBV4-1 to TRBJ2-2, with 7 bases fitting TRBD2. The CDR3 has 14 residues. The trim removed 4 bases at V and 6 bases at J, leaving 5 bases unmatched. Germline CDR1 MGHRA, CDR2 YSYEKL. The CDR3 sequence is CASSRGLVAGELFF. DNA of the CDR3: TGCGCCAGCAGCCGCGGACTAGTCGCCGGGGAGCTGTTTTTT.

V and J are TRBV29-1 and TRBJ2-1; 8 bases align to TRBD1. CDR3 length: 12 amino acids. Germline-derived CDR1 and CDR2 are SQVTM and ANQGSEA. With V trimmed by 8 bases and J by 5 bases, 5 bases remained unmatched. The CDR3 DNA reads TGCAGCTTAAGGACAGGGCACAATGAGCAGTTCTTC. It translates to CSLRTGHNEQFF.

The CDR3 loop reads CAARRVGRTEAFF. CDR3 in DNA: TGTGCCGCAAGACGGGTGGGGCGGACTGAAGCTTTCTTT. The chain links TRBV2 to TRBJ1-1, with a tentative D call TRBD1 (5 bases). Between the trimmed V and J ends, which lost 11 bases and 5 bases, there was a span of 18 bases. The V gene's germline CDR1 is SNHLY and CDR2 FYNNEI. The CDR3 loop spans 13 amino acids.